This T cell receptor (beta chain) stems from a study of regulatory T cells in long-lasting Graves disease. Study-wide findings and caveats: Accuracy may have been reduced by the small sample size. Clonotypes that were public and shared totalled approximately 2,800 in persistent patients versus 966 in new patients.

The TCR beta library used iRepertoire HTBI primers with Arm-PCR amplification of CDR3. A single record per CDR3 protein comes from TCRdb applying MiXCR to the multiplex PCR reads. This table holds more than 350,000 distinct CDR3 sequences, more than 12% found once. Time point meaning: newly diagnosed GD, antithyroid drugs for less than 3 months. The TCR library was made from RNA that had been extracted from PBMCs in TRIzol. Graves' disease diagnosis relied on American Thyroid Association guidelines. With respect to this clonotype: Its specificity is unknown.

The germline V and J ends were trimmed by 3 bases and 2 bases, with 13 bases remaining between them. The CDR3 is 16 residues long. CDR1 is KGHDR, CDR2 SFDVKD, per germline. The same sample was also used in a study of T cells in Graves' hyperthyroidism and ophthalmopathy. From that study: Newly diagnosed patients aged 18 to 65 had hyperthyroidism of under 2 months' duration.

This chain uses TRBV24-1 with TRBJ2-1; D is possibly TRBD1 or TRBD2 (6 bases each). This sequence originates from a woman in her 30s with Graves disease. This sample comprised peripheral blood mononuclear cells (PBMCs), obtained at new diagnosis, from a patient treated with antithyroid drugs. The CDR3 coding sequence is TGTGCCACCAGTGATCAACAGGGAGGTACCTACAATGAGCAGTTCTTC. This gives the protein CATSDQQGGTYNEQFF.